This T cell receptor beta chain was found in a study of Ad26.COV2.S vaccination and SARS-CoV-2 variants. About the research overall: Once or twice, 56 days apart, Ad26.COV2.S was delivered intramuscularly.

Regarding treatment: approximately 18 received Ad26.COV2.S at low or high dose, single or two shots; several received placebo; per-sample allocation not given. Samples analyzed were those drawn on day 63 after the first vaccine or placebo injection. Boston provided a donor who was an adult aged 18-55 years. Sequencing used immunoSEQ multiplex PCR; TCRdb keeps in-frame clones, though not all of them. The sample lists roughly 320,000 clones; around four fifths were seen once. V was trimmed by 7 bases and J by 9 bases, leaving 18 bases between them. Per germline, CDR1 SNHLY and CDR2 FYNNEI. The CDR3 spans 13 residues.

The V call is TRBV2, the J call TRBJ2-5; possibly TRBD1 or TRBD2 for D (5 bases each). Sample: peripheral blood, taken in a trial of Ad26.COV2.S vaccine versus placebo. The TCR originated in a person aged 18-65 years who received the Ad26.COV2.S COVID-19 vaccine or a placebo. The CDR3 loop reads CASTSQGAGAQYF. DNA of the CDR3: TGTGCCAGCACGTCACAAGGGGCCGGGGCCCAGTACTTC.